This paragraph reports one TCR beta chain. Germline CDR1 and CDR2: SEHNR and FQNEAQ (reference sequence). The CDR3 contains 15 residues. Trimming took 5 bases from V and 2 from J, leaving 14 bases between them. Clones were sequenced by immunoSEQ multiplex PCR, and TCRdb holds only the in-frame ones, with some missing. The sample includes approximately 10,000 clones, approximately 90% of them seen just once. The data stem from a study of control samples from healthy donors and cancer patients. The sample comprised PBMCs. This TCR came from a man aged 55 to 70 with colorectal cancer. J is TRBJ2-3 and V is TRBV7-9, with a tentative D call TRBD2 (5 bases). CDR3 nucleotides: TGTGCCAGCAGCCCCTGGACTTCCTACACAGATACGCAGTATTTT. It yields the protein CASSPWTSYTDTQYF.